These 11 T cell receptor beta chains were all obtained from the same sample, sequenced in a study of siplizumab effects on memory and regulatory T cells. Sequencing used immunoSEQ multiplex PCR; TCRdb keeps in-frame clones, though not all of them. The sample has under 140,000 clones, roughly 92% seen once; the top ten hold under 1.5%. The sample consisted of CD4+ T cells sorted from blood. The source of these receptors is a human donor in good health.

V is TRBV6-6 and J is TRBJ1-1, with D unclear. The CDR3 totals 14 residues. V lost 6 bases and J 0 bases, leaving 11 bases between the germline ends. CDR1 and CDR2 from the germline V gene are MNHNY and SVGAGI (reference sequence). The CDR3: CASSVWLMNTEAFF. CDR3 DNA sequence: TGTGCCAGCAGCGTTTGGCTGATGAACACTGAAGCTTTCTTT.

The V and J genes are TRBV5-1 and TRBJ1-1; D possibly corresponds to TRBD1 (5 bases). The V and J ends lost 5 bases and 4 bases respectively, with 18 bases between them. The CDR3 totals 15 residues. Germline V CDR1 and CDR2: SGHRS, YFSETQ. The CDR3 nucleotides are TGCGCCAGCAGTGTTCAGTCAAGAAGGGGCACTGAAGCTTTCTTT. Amino acids: CASSVQSRRGTEAFF.

The chain links TRBV7-2 to TRBJ1-2; D is undetermined. Looked up from germline, CDR1 is SGHTA and CDR2 is FQGNSA. This CDR3 spans 12 amino acids. Deletions cut 3 bases from V and 5 bases from J, with 7 bases between. Here the CDR3 DNA reads TGTGCCAGCAGCTTCGATCGGTATGGCTACACCTTC. Translated: CASSFDRYGYTF.

The chain combines TRBV5-4 with TRBJ2-5; D uncertain. This CDR3 is 12 amino acids long. Trimming stripped 2 bases from V and 2 bases from J, with 4 bases between. The germline CDR1 and CDR2 sequences are SGHNT and YYREEE (reference sequence). CDR3 DNA sequence: TGTGCCAGCAGCTTCGGGCAAGAGACCCAGTACTTC. This gives the protein CASSFGQETQYF.

The chain employs TRBV5-4 and TRBJ1-1; D is unclear. CDR3 length: 17 residues. The germline V and J ends were trimmed by 5 bases and 0 bases, with 20 bases remaining between them. Germline V gene lookup returns CDR1 SGHNT and CDR2 YYREEE (reference sequence). CDR3 sequence reads: CASSQPGSGSMNTEAFF. In DNA form, the CDR3 reads TGTGCCAGCAGTCAGCCGGGGTCAGGAAGCATGAACACTGAAGCTTTCTTT.

This clone was picked up one time. This rearrangement joins TRBV28 to TRBJ1-2; maybe TRBD1 (5 bases). The germline V gene has CDR1 MDHEN and CDR2 SYDVKM. This CDR3 has 12 amino acids. Trimming stripped 5 bases from V and 8 bases from J, with 12 bases between. CDR3 in DNA: TGTGCCAGCAGTGATCAGGGTTTCGGCTACACCTTC. Translation gives CASSDQGFGYTF.

V usage is TRBV5-1 and J usage is TRBJ2-7; 7 bases align to TRBD2. Germline V lookup: CDR1 SGHRS, CDR2 YFSETQ. The V and J ends lost 4 bases and 0 bases, in that order; junction bases with no gene match: 10. CDR3 length equals 16 residues. The CDR3 here is CASSLDSGQSSYEQYF. DNA of the CDR3: TGCGCCAGCAGCCTTGATAGCGGGCAGAGCTCCTACGAGCAGTACTTC.

V is TRBV25-1 and J is TRBJ2-7; TRBD2 is a possible D gene (5 bases). Germline values: CDR1 MGHDK, CDR2 SYGVNS. The CDR3 spans 14 residues. The V and J ends lost 4 bases and 2 bases respectively, with 12 bases between them. Here the CDR3 reads CASSAGLAPYEQYF. The CDR3 region has the DNA TGTGCCAGCAGTGCGGGGTTAGCCCCCTACGAGCAGTACTTC.

The chain joins TRBV5-1 to TRBJ2-1; D is undetermined. Germline V lookup: CDR1 SGHRS, CDR2 YFSETQ. This CDR3 spans 13 amino acids. Trimming took 4 bases from V and 7 from J, leaving 12 bases between them. The CDR3 DNA reads as TGCGCCAGCAGCCGCGACGGAAGGAATGAGCAGTTCTTC. Protein product: CASSRDGRNEQFF.

The V call is TRBV9, the J call TRBJ2-2; D unresolved. The CDR3 extends over 14 amino acids. V was cut by 0 bases and J by 2 bases, with 5 bases left in between. In germline, CDR1 is SGDLS, CDR2 YYNGEE. The CDR3 reads CASSVDYNTGELFF. Here the CDR3 DNA reads TGTGCCAGCAGCGTAGATTATAACACCGGGGAGCTGTTTTTT.

The chain has TRBV11-2 and TRBJ1-2, with D uncertain. Trimming stripped 5 bases from V and 8 bases from J, with 21 bases between. Germline assignment: CDR1 SGHAT and CDR2 FQNNGV. CDR3 length: 15 amino acids. The CDR3 sequence is CASSPLGGPAFGYTF. In DNA, the CDR3 is TGTGCCAGCAGCCCCCTCGGCGGACCGGCCTTCGGCTACACCTTC. Combining the CDR3 with reference TRBV11-2 and TRBJ1-2 gives the whole variable domain EAGVAQSPRYKIIEKRQSVAFWCNPISGHATLYWYQQILGQGPKLLIQFQNNGVVDDSQLPKDRFSAERLKGVDSTLKIQPAKLEDSAVYLCASSPLGGPAFGYTFGSGTRLTVV.